The T cell receptor beta chain under discussion was sequenced for a study of radiotherapy plus CTLA-4 blockade in lung cancer. Data came from immunoSEQ multiplex PCR; TCRdb stores just in-frame clones and leaves some out. This sample has some 96,000 clones, with about 91% found just once. Between the trimmed V and J ends, which lost 5 bases and 1 base, there was a span of 14 bases. CDR1 is SGHVS and CDR2 is FQNEAQ in the germline V gene. The CDR3 totals 15 residues. Sequenced here: peripheral blood, sampled from a patient treated with radiotherapy plus ipilimumab. This chain uses TRBV7-8 with TRBJ1-2, with a weak D call TRBD1 (5 bases). The source is a human donor with non-small cell lung cancer that progressed on radiotherapy plus ipilimumab. The CDR3 region is CASSPESGLNYGYTF. The CDR3 DNA reads TGTGCCAGCAGCCCTGAGTCGGGACTTAACTATGGCTACACCTTC.